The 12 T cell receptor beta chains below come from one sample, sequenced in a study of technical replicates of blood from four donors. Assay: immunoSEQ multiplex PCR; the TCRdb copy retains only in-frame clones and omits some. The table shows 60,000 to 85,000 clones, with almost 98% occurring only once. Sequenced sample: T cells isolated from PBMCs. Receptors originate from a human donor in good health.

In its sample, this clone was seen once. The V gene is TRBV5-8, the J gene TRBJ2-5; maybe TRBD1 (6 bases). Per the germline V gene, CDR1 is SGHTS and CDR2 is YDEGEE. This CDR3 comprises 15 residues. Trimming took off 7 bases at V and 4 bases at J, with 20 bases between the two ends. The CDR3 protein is CASGNPRGTIETQYF. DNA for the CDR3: TGTGCCAGCGGGAATCCACGAGGGACAATAGAGACCCAGTACTTC. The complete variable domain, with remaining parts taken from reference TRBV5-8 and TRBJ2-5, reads EAGVTQSPTHLIKTRGQQATLRCSPISGHTSVYWYQQALGLGLQFLLWYDEGEERNRGNFPPRFSGRQFPNYSSELNVNALELEDSALYLCASGNPRGTIETQYFGPGTRLLVL.

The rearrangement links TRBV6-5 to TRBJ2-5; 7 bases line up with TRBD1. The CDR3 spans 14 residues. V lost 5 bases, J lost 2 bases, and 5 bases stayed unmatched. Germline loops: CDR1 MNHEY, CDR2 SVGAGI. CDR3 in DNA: TGTGCCAGCAGTCACAGGGGTGGGCAAGAGACCCAGTACTTC. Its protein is CASSHRGGQETQYF.

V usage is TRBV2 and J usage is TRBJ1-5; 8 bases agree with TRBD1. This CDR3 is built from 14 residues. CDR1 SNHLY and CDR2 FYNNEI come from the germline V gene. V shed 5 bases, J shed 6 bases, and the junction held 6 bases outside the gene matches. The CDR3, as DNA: TGTGCCAGCAGTCCGGACAGGGTATCTCAGCCCCAGCATTTT. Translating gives CASSPDRVSQPQHF.

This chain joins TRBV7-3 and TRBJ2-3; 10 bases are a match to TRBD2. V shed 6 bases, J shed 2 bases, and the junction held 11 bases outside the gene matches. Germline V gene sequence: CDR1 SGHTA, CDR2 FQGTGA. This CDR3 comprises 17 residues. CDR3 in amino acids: CASRPRSGGANTDTQYF. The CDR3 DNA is TGTGCCAGCAGGCCTAGGAGCGGGGGGGCTAACACAGATACGCAGTATTTT. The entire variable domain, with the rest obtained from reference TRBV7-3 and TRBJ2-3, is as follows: GAGVSQTPSNKVTEKGKYVELRCDPISGHTALYWYRQSLGQGPEFLIYFQGTGAADDSGLPNDRFFAVRPEGSVSTLKIQRTERGDSAVYLCASRPRSGGANTDTQYFGPGTRLTVL.

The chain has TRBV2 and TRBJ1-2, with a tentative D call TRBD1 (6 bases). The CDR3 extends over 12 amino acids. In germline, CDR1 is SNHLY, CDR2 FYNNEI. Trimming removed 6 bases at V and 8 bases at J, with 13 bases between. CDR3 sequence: CASSEYREGYTF. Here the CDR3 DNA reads TGTGCCAGCAGCGAATACAGGGAAGGCTACACCTTC.

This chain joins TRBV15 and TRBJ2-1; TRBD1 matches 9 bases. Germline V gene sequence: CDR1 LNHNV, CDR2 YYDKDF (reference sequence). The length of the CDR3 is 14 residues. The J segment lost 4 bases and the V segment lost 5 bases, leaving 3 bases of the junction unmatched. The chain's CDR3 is CATSQDRGYNEQFF. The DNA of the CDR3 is TGTGCCACCAGCCAGGACAGGGGATACAATGAGCAGTTCTTC.

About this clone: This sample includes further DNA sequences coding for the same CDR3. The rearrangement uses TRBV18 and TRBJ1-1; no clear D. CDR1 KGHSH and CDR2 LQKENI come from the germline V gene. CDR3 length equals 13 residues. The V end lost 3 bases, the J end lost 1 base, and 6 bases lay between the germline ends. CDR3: CASSPSENTEAFF. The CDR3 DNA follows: TGTGCCAGCTCACCCTCAGAGAACACTGAAGCTTTCTTT.

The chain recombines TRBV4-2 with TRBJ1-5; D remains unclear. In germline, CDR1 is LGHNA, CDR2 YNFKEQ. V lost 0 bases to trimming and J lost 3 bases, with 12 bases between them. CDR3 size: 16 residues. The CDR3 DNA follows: TGTGCCAGCAGCCAAGAACGAGCGGTGCTCAATCAGCCCCAGCATTTT. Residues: CASSQERAVLNQPQHF.

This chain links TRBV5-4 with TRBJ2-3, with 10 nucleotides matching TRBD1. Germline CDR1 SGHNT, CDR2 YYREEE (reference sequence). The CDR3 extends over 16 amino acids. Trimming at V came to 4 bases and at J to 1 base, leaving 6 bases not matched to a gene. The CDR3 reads CASSARQGAGTDTQYF. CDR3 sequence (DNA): TGTGCCAGCAGCGCCAGACAGGGGGCGGGCACAGATACGCAGTATTTT.

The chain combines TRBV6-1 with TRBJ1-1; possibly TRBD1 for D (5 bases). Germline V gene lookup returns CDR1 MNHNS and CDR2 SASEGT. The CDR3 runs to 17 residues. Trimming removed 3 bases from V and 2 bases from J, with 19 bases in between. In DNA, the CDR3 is TGTGCCAGCAGTGAGTTAGGACACCGACCGGGCAACACTGAAGCTTTCTTT. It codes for CASSELGHRPGNTEAFF.

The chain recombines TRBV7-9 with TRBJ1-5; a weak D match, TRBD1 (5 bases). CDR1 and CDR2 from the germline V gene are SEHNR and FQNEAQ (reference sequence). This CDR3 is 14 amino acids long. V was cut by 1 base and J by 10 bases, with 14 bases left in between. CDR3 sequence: CASSLELVGDPQHF. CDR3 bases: TGTGCCAGCAGCTTAGAACTCGTAGGGGATCCCCAGCATTTT.

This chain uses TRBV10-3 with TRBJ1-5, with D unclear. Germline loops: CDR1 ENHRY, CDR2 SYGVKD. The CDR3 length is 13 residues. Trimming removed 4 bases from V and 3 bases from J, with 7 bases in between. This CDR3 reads CAISGGHNQPQHF. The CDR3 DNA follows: TGTGCCATCAGTGGAGGGCACAATCAGCCCCAGCATTTT.